This TCR beta chain was profiled in a study of T cells after yellow fever vaccination. Whole-study findings and limits: Reappearance after the booster was seen for most primary-vaccination clones, at around 95% CD4 and around 90% CD8. On re-exposure, the response was weaker but peaked faster, at day 5 versus 15.

Researchers made TCR cDNA using 5'RACE template switching, and this step added a universal primer site and UMIs. TCRdb itself ran the 5' RACE reads through MiXCR, one entry per CDR3 protein. The data hold about 69,000 distinct CDR3 sequences, with around 5% observed a single time. The CDR3 extends over 14 amino acids. Germline CDR1 is SGHTA and CDR2 is FQGNSA. Between the trimmed V and J ends, which lost 6 bases and 5 bases, there was a span of 14 bases. Of note for this clonotype: The antigen remains unidentified. This may arise from a read error, as a much more abundant clone is one base away.

Material: CD4+ T cells sorted from PBMCs, obtained less than 16 days after the first yellow fever vaccination. This sequence was found in a man younger than 30 who received the YFV17D yellow fever vaccine. This chain uses TRBV7-2 with TRBJ2-1, with D perhaps given as TRBD1 or TRBD2 (5 bases each). The CDR3 DNA is TGTGCCAGCAGTCGCGCGGGCAGGGACAATGAGCAGTTCTTC. It encodes CASSRAGRDNEQFF. Complete variable domain (other parts from reference TRBV7-2 and TRBJ2-1): GAGVSQSPSNKVTEKGKDVELRCDPISGHTALYWYRQSLGQGLEFLIYFQGNSAPDKSGLPSDRFSAERTGGSVSTLTIQRTQQEDSAVYLCASSRAGRDNEQFFGPGTRLTVL.